The 5 T cell receptor beta chains in this list originate from one sample, sequenced in a study of response to subunit inactivated influenza vaccine. TCRdb itself ran the RT-PCR reads through MiXCR, one entry per CDR3 protein. The sample has roughly 170,000 distinct CDR3 sequences, around 9% seen once. The source was non-naive T cells sorted from PBMCs, collected on the day of vaccination. The receptor source for this set is a middle-aged man who received an inactivated influenza vaccine.

This clonotype was picked up a small number of times. V gene TRBV2 combines with J gene TRBJ1-5, with TRBD1 matching over 7 bases. Trimming removed 5 bases from V and 5 bases from J; junction bases left unmatched: 15. CDR3 length equals 17 residues. Per the germline V gene, CDR1 is SNHLY and CDR2 is FYNNEI. This chain's CDR3 is CASSPGGGQGLYQPQHF. The CDR3 region has the DNA TGTGCCAGCAGTCCCGGAGGGGGCCAGGGATTATATCAGCCCCAGCATTTT.

This clonotype was observed a handful of times. This chain links TRBV30 with TRBJ2-7, with TRBD2 matching 9 bases. This CDR3 region has 17 residues. V shed 0 bases and J 4 bases; nucleotides not matched to a gene: 13. CDR1 and CDR2 from the germline V gene are GTSNPN and SVGIG (reference sequence). CDR3 DNA: TGTGCCTGGAGTGTCATCGAGGGGATTAGCGGGAGTTACGAGCAGTACTTC. This gives the protein CAWSVIEGISGSYEQYF. Complete variable domain (other parts from reference TRBV30 and TRBJ2-7): SQTIHQWPATLVQPVGSPLSLECTVEGTSNPNLYWYRQAAGRGLQLLFYSVGIGQISSEVPQNLSASRPQDRQFILSSKKLLLSDSGFYLCAWSVIEGISGSYEQYFGPGTRLTVT.

This chain uses TRBV3-1 with TRBJ2-2, with 9 bases fitting TRBD2. The CDR3 has 16 amino acids. CDR1 is LGHDT and CDR2 is YNNKEL in the germline V gene (reference sequence). Germline trimming cut 4 bases from V and 6 bases from J; bases unmatched to any gene: 9. The CDR3 region is CASSPGGSGGSGELFF. In DNA form, the CDR3 reads TGTGCCAGCAGCCCTGGGGGTAGCGGGGGATCCGGGGAGCTGTTTTTT.

V gene TRBV7-8 combines with J gene TRBJ2-5, with 13 bases matching TRBD2. CDR1 is SGHVS, CDR2 FQNEAQ, per germline. V trimming: 5 bases; J trimming: 5 bases; junction bases outside the gene matches: 11. The CDR3 loop spans 17 amino acids. The CDR3 nucleotides are TGTGCCAGCAGCCTGGGACTAGCGGGAAATACAGGCGAGACCCAGTACTTC. Amino acid sequence: CASSLGLAGNTGETQYF.

A single count supports this clonotype. In nucleotides, the CDR3 is TGTGCCAGCAGCTTAGGAACCTATTCTCCAGCTTTCTTT. Protein sequence: CASSLGTYSPAFF. The chain links TRBV11-3 to TRBJ1-1; D is unclear. The germline CDR1 and CDR2 sequences are SGHNT and YENEEA. V lost 1 base and J lost 10, with 13 bases in between. This CDR3 has 13 residues.